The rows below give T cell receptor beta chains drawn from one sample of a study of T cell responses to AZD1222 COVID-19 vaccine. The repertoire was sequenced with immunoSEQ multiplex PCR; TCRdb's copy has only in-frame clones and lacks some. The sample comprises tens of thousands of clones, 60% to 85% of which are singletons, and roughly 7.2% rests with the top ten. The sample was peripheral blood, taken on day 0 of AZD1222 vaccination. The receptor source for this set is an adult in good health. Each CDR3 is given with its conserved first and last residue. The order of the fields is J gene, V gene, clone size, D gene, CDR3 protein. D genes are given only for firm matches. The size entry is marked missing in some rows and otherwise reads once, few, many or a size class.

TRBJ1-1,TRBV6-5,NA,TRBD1,CASSPGTAEAFF
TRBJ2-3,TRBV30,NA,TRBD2,CAWSVGTSGSGDTQYF
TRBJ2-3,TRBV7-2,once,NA,CASSALGGGTDTQYF
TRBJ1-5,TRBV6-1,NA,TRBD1,CASSDAWTGPQPQHF
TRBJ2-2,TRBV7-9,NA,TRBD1,CASRPQGAGGELFF
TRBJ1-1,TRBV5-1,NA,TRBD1,CAGSSGQGYTEAFF
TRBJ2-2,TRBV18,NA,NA,CASSPQPRRTGELFF
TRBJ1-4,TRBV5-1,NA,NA,CASSLGSVNEKLFF
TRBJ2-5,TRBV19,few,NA,CATAAAEQETQYF
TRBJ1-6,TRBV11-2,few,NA,CASSLEHSYNSPLHF
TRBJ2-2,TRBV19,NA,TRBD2,CASSMSPSGRAGELFF
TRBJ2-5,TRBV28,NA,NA,CASSQQGRQTQYF
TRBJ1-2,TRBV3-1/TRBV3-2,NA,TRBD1,CASSRGQKYGYTF
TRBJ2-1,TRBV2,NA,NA,CASMEGLRADEQFF
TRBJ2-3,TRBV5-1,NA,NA,CASSLRTDGTDTQYF
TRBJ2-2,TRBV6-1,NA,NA,CASSEGIGINTGELFF
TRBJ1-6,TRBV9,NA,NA,CASSVAGRADSPLHF
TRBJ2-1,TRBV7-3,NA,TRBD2,CASSFSGRVDDEQFF
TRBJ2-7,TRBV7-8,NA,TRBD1,CASSSRQGAYEQYF
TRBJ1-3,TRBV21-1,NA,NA,CASSQYCSGNTIYF
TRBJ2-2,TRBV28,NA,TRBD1,CASSSGQINTGELFF
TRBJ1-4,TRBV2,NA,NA,CASSVGTSNSGNEKLFF
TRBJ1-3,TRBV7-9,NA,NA,CASSQLKGSGNTIYF
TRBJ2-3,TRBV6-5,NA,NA,CASNADTFTDTQYF
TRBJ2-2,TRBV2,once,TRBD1,CASSLQGVLTGELFF
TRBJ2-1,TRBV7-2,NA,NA,CASSLVVLSSYNEQFF
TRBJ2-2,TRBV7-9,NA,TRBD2,CASSGGSSGTDTGELFF
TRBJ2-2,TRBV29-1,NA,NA,CSVSGAGTGELFF
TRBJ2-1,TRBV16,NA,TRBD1,CASSQDRGEQFF
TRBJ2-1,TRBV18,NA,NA,CASSPTRVDEQFF
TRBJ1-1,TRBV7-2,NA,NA,CASSLVDGGWNTEAFF
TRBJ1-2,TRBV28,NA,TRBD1,CASRQTGVYGYTF
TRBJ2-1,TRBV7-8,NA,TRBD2,CASSPLAGGTYNEQFF
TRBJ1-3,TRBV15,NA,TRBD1,CATSRDPTGPLSGNTIYF
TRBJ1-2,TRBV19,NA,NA,CASSHGAGGYTF
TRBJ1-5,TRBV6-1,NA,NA,CASSERNQPQHF